This entry lists 14 T cell receptor beta chains sequenced from one sample in a study of cytomegalovirus exposure and HLA in healthy donors. Primers included in the PCR were 60 Vbeta and 13 Jbeta primers. Libraries were prepared by immunoSEQ multiplex PCR; TCRdb keeps only in-frame clonotypes and omits some of them. The sample lists around 130,000 clones, 6.5% to 9.5% occurring once. The source material was PBMCs. The origin of the receptors is a middle-aged woman in good health and CMV-seropositive.

A few counts support this clone. This chain connects TRBV9 to TRBJ1-2, with D unclear. V lost 4 bases to trimming and J lost 6 bases, with 16 bases between them. CDR1 SGDLS and CDR2 YYNGEE come from the germline V gene. This CDR3 region has 14 residues. DNA of the CDR3: TGTGCCAGCAGCCCCTCCGGAGGGTATCATGGCTACACCTTC. It yields the protein CASSPSGGYHGYTF.

The V gene is TRBV4-1, the J gene TRBJ2-1; maybe TRBD1 (6 bases). V dropped 1 base and J dropped 8 bases, with 12 bases sitting between them. The CDR3 length is 14 residues. Looked up from germline, CDR1 is MGHRA and CDR2 is YSYEKL. CDR3 nucleotides: TGCGCCAGCAGCCAAGTTAAGCAGGGGCATGAGCAGTTCTTC. The encoded protein is CASSQVKQGHEQFF.

In its sample, this clone was seen a few times. The chain employs TRBV5-6 and TRBJ2-2; 9 bases match TRBD1. The CDR3 loop spans 16 amino acids. Germline assignment: CDR1 SGHDT and CDR2 YYEEEE. J lost 1 base, V lost 4 bases, and 5 bases had no gene match. The CDR3 spells CASSVGTGMNTGELFF. The DNA of the CDR3 is TGTGCCAGCAGCGTCGGGACAGGGATGAACACCGGGGAGCTGTTTTTT.

The sample holds a few counts of this clone. The chain joins TRBV5-1 to TRBJ1-2; TRBD1 agrees at 7 bases. This CDR3 region has 17 residues. Per the germline V gene, CDR1 is SGHRS and CDR2 is YFSETQ. The junction had 17 bases not matched to a gene; V was cut back by 4 bases and J by 5 bases. The chain's CDR3 is CASSRFSLGQFTYGYTF. CDR3 in DNA: TGCGCCAGCAGCCGTTTCTCACTGGGACAGTTTACTTATGGCTACACCTTC.

This chain links TRBV19 with TRBJ1-2; 7 bases map to TRBD1. Germline CDR1 is LNHDA and CDR2 is SQIVND (reference sequence). Trimming at V came to 6 bases and at J to 3 bases, leaving 10 bases not matched to a gene. There are 15 residues in the CDR3. CDR3 region: CASSRGATGDYGYTF. CDR3 DNA: TGTGCCAGTAGCCGAGGGGCTACAGGGGACTATGGCTACACCTTC.

The V call is TRBV27, the J call TRBJ1-2, with TRBD1 identical over 11 bases. Germline-derived CDR1 and CDR2 are MNHEY and SMNVEV (reference sequence). J gave up 7 bases and V 5 bases, and 12 bases lay outside the gene matches. The CDR3 loop spans 16 amino acids. The CDR3 region has the DNA TGTGCCAGCAGTACACAGACGGGACAGGGGGATGGTGGCTACACCTTC. This sequence encodes CASSTQTGQGDGGYTF.

This clone came up a few times. The chain employs TRBV28 and TRBJ2-3, with 8 bases fitting TRBD2. The CDR3 has 15 amino acids. CDR1 and CDR2 from the germline V gene are MDHEN and SYDVKM. V lost 3 bases, J lost 6 bases, and 8 bases stayed unmatched. Written as DNA, the CDR3 is TGTGCCAGCAGTTTCCTAGCGGGTCCTGCTGATACGCAGTATTTT. Protein: CASSFLAGPADTQYF.

This clone has a handful of counts. The rearrangement uses TRBV7-9 and TRBJ2-1; D is possibly TRBD1 (6 bases). The CDR3 has 15 residues. The V gene lost 10 bases and the J gene lost 4 bases, with 20 bases spanning the gap. CDR1 and CDR2 (germline): SEHNR, FQNEAQ (reference sequence). CDR3 sequence reads: CATRAPTGTYNEQFF. In nucleotides, the CDR3 is TGTGCCACCCGCGCCCCTACAGGGACGTACAATGAGCAGTTCTTC.

This chain links TRBV30 with TRBJ2-4; 10 bases are shared with TRBD1. The CDR3 contains 13 residues. With 3 bases clipped from V and 8 bases from J, the junction kept 4 bases outside the gene matches. Germline lookup yields CDR1 GTSNPN and CDR2 SVGIG (reference sequence). The CDR3, as DNA: TGTGCCTGGAGCGACAGGGGGCCGGACATTCAGTACTTC. Translation: CAWSDRGPDIQYF.

V usage is TRBV5-4 and J usage is TRBJ1-1; D unresolved. The CDR3 is 14 amino acids. Germline values: CDR1 SGHNT, CDR2 YYREEE (reference sequence). Trimming shortened V by 3 bases and J by 0 bases, and 9 bases separated the two germline ends. This CDR3 is CASSSTSVNTEAFF. In DNA form, the CDR3 reads TGTGCCAGCAGCTCCACATCAGTGAACACTGAAGCTTTCTTT. The entire variable domain, with the rest obtained from reference TRBV5-4 and TRBJ1-1, is as follows: ETGVTQSPTHLIKTRGQQVTLRCSSQSGHNTVSWYQQALGQGPQFIFQYYREEENGRGNFPPRFSGLQFPNYSSELNVNALELDDSALYLCASSSTSVNTEAFFGQGTRLTVV.

This chain connects TRBV10-1 to TRBJ2-7; 9 bases map to TRBD1. The ends lost 0 bases at V and 0 bases at J; junction bases unmatched: 9. Germline V gene data show CDR1 as WNHNN and CDR2 as SYGVQD (reference sequence). The CDR3 consists of 18 residues. CDR3 sequence reads: CASSESILSGQGSYEQYF. Written as DNA, the CDR3 is TGCGCCAGCAGTGAGTCGATCCTGTCGGGACAGGGCTCCTACGAGCAGTACTTC.

The chain recombines TRBV25-1 with TRBJ2-5, with D maybe TRBD1 (6 bases). The CDR3 length is 14 residues. The germline CDR1 and CDR2 sequences are MGHDK and SYGVNS. Trimming took 2 bases from V and 5 from J, leaving 12 bases between them. CDR3: CASSEQGKRETQYF. Written as DNA, the CDR3 is TGTGCCAGCAGTGAACAGGGGAAGCGGGAGACCCAGTACTTC.

This chain links TRBV10-3 with TRBJ2-7; 10 nucleotides match TRBD1. V trimming: 6 bases; J trimming: 3 bases; junction bases outside the gene matches: 2. Germline V gene lookup returns CDR1 ENHRY and CDR2 SYGVKD. There are 13 residues in the CDR3. For the CDR3, the DNA is TGTGCCATCAGCGGGACAGGGGACTACGAGCAGTACTTC. Encoded protein: CAISGTGDYEQYF.

In this sample, this clone turned up a few times. The V gene is TRBV2, the J gene TRBJ1-6, with D tentatively TRBD1 (6 bases). Deletions cut 7 bases from V and 6 bases from J, with 16 bases between. The CDR3 extends over 15 amino acids. From germline, CDR1 is SNHLY and CDR2 FYNNEI. CDR3 nucleotide sequence: TGTGCCAGCAACAACTTGGGGGCGGGTAATTCACCCCTCCACTTT. This encodes CASNNLGAGNSPLHF.